This is a list of T cell receptor beta chains from one sample in a study of cytomegalovirus exposure and HLA in healthy donors. The repertoire was sequenced with immunoSEQ multiplex PCR; TCRdb's copy has only in-frame clones and lacks some. The sample consists of tens of thousands of clones, over 60% of them appearing once. What was sequenced was PBMCs. The origin of the receptors is a man between 45 and 60 years old in good health and CMV-seropositive. The CDR3 runs from the conserved cysteine through the conserved F or W. D genes are given only for firm matches. Some rows have no size entry. The others give once, few or many, or a class for an expanded clone.

TRBV2,.,few,TRBJ1-5,CASSEDRGIDQPQHF,TGTGCCAGCAGTGAAGATCGAGGGATTGATCAGCCCCAGCATTTT
TRBV7-9,TRBD2,.,TRBJ2-3,CASSLTSGSADTQYF,TGTGCCAGCAGCTTGACTAGCGGGAGTGCAGATACGCAGTATTTT
TRBV18,TRBD1,once,TRBJ2-7,CASSPSGQGVYEQYF,TGTGCCAGCTCACCGTCTGGACAGGGAGTCTACGAGCAGTACTTC
TRBV12-5,.,.,TRBJ1-5,CAIQGRNQPQHF,TGTGCTATACAGGGCCGAAATCAGCCCCAGCATTTT
TRBV7-9,.,.,TRBJ1-2,CASSISGGGYTF,TGTGCCAGCAGCATTAGCGGGGGCGGCTACACCTTC
TRBV30,.,.,TRBJ1-1,CAWSGSQLAAFF,TGTGCCTGGAGTGGCTCGCAGTTGGCTGCTTTCTTT
TRBV6-1,.,.,TRBJ1-1,CAARTGGLATEAFF,TGTGCCGCTCGTACTGGGGGGTTGGCCACTGAAGCTTTCTTT
TRBV25-1,TRBD2,once,TRBJ2-7,CASRGTRGSEQYF,TGTGCCAGCAGGGGGACTAGGGGCTCGGAGCAGTACTTC
TRBV5-1,TRBD2,once,TRBJ2-5,CASRSGTSGVETQYF,TGCGCCAGCAGGTCCGGGACTAGCGGGGTAGAGACCCAGTACTTC
TRBV7-9,.,.,TRBJ1-1,CASRTPSGLNTEAFF,TGTGCCAGCAGAACCCCGTCAGGGTTGAACACTGAAGCTTTCTTT
TRBV7-9,TRBD1,.,TRBJ1-2,CASSYGTGDGYTF,TGTGCCAGCAGCTACGGGACAGGGGACGGCTACACCTTC
TRBV5-6,TRBD2,.,TRBJ2-5,CASSRGLAGGSETQYF,TGTGCCAGCAGCCGCGGACTAGCGGGAGGGTCGGAGACCCAGTACTTC
TRBV5-4,TRBD1,.,TRBJ2-7,CASSLGMGQVAYEQYF,TGTGCCAGCAGCTTGGGAATGGGACAGGTTGCCTACGAGCAGTACTTC
TRBV7-6,TRBD2,.,TRBJ2-7,CASSLNQRGGEQYF,TGTGCCAGCAGCTTAAATCAGCGGGGGGGCGAGCAGTACTTC
TRBV5-6,TRBD1,.,TRBJ2-7,CASSLVGQGADEQYF,TGTGCCAGCAGCTTGGTGGGACAGGGGGCCGACGAGCAGTACTTC
TRBV7-2,TRBD1,.,TRBJ2-5,CASSVDRGQETQYF,TGTGCCAGCAGCGTCGACAGGGGGCAAGAGACCCAGTACTTC
TRBV5-1,TRBD1,.,TRBJ2-7,CASSPTRDRGPEQYF,TGCGCCAGCAGCCCCACTCGGGACAGGGGGCCCGAGCAGTACTTC
TRBV4-2,.,few,TRBJ1-1,CASSQTGEAFF,TGTGCCAGCAGCCAAACAGGGGAAGCTTTCTTT
TRBV11-2,.,.,TRBJ1-4,CASSLNRETEKLFF,TGTGCCAGCAGCTTAAACAGGGAGACTGAAAAACTGTTTTTT
TRBV27,TRBD2,few,TRBJ2-1,CASSPRTSGLYNEQFF,TGTGCCAGCAGTCCCCGGACTAGCGGGTTGTACAATGAGCAGTTCTTC
TRBV7-9,.,.,TRBJ2-5,CASSLAGAQETQYF,TGTGCCAGCAGCTTAGCTGGAGCACAAGAGACCCAGTACTTC
TRBV29-1,TRBD1,.,TRBJ2-7,CSVARQGASYEQYF,TGCAGCGTCGCCCGACAGGGGGCGTCCTACGAGCAGTACTTC
TRBV9,TRBD1,.,TRBJ2-1,CASSASGGAVNEQFF,TGTGCCAGCAGCGCCTCAGGGGGCGCGGTCAATGAGCAGTTCTTC
TRBV5-1,.,.,TRBJ1-4,CASSPPGGEKLFF,TGCGCCAGCAGCCCGCCCGGCGGAGAAAAACTGTTTTTT
TRBV7-9,.,.,TRBJ1-1,CASSLGQGGEAFF,TGTGCCAGCAGCTTAGGGCAGGGTGGTGAAGCTTTCTTT
TRBV30,.,few,TRBJ2-1,CAWSVDTEQFF,TGTGCCTGGAGTGTAGATACAGAGCAGTTCTTC
TRBV19,.,.,TRBJ1-1,CASTRTGFTEAFF,TGTGCCAGTACCCGAACAGGGTTCACTGAAGCTTTCTTT
TRBV6-5,TRBD1,few,TRBJ1-4,CASSYGTGGSEKLFF,TGTGCCAGCAGTTACGGGACAGGGGGCAGTGAAAAACTGTTTTTT
TRBV7-9,TRBD2,few,TRBJ2-1,CASSLTGGSYNEQFF,TGTGCCAGCAGCTTAACGGGGGGCTCCTACAATGAGCAGTTCTTC
TRBV28,TRBD1,.,TRBJ2-7,CASSLTGTAYEQYF,TGTGCCAGCAGTTTGACCGGGACAGCCTACGAGCAGTACTTC
TRBV5-1,TRBD1,few,TRBJ1-4,CASSTGQGGNEKLFF,TGCGCCAGCAGCACCGGACAGGGCGGAAATGAAAAACTGTTTTTT
TRBV23-1,TRBD1,once,TRBJ1-4,CASSHRDRVGEKLFF,TGCGCCAGCAGTCACCGGGACAGGGTTGGTGAAAAACTGTTTTTT
TRBV12-5,.,.,TRBJ2-1,CASGSPGRGKSYNEQFF,TGTGCTAGTGGTTCCCCTGGGCGGGGAAAATCCTACAATGAGCAGTTCTTC
TRBV19,TRBD1,.,TRBJ2-1,CASSRAGGQGVNEQFF,TGTGCCAGTAGTAGGGCCGGAGGACAGGGAGTAAATGAGCAGTTCTTC
TRBV28,TRBD1,.,TRBJ1-5,CASSSGTGLYQPQHF,TGTGCCAGCAGTTCCGGGACAGGGCTCTATCAGCCCCAGCATTTT
TRBV19,.,.,TRBJ2-1,CRAGPNGVYNEQFF,TGTCGGGCGGGACCCAATGGGGTATACAATGAGCAGTTCTTC
TRBV9,.,few,TRBJ2-1,CASSRGLTNEQFF,TGTGCCAGCAGTCGTGGACTAACGAATGAGCAGTTCTTC
TRBV19,.,few,TRBJ2-1,CASSIGQASSYNEQFF,TGTGCCAGTAGTATAGGGCAGGCGAGCTCCTACAATGAGCAGTTCTTC
TRBV5-1,TRBD2,.,TRBJ2-3,CASSSGTSGRDTQYF,TGCGCCAGCAGCTCCGGGACTAGCGGGAGGGATACGCAGTATTTT
TRBV9,.,.,TRBJ1-1,CASSGQVTNTEAFF,TGTGCCAGCAGCGGACAGGTCACGAACACTGAAGCTTTCTTT
TRBV6-5,TRBD1,once,TRBJ2-7,CASSSWGQRLYEQYF,TGTGCCAGCAGTTCCTGGGGACAGCGTCTCTACGAGCAGTACTTC
TRBV30,.,.,TRBJ1-3,CAWSQPPGQAGNTIYF,TGTGCCTGGAGTCAACCCCCGGGACAAGCTGGAAACACCATATATTTT
TRBV5-5,.,.,TRBJ1-1,CASSKDGGRGEAFF,TGTGCCAGCTCTAAAGATGGGGGCCGAGGTGAAGCTTTCTTT
TRBV7-6,TRBD1,.,TRBJ1-5,CASSLAPGGAQPQHF,TGTGCCAGCAGCTTAGCCCCAGGGGGCGCCCAGCCCCAGCATTTT
TRBV7-2,TRBD1,.,TRBJ1-5,CASSSDRGTPQHF,TGTGCCAGCAGCTCGGACAGGGGGACGCCCCAGCATTTT
TRBV5-1,.,.,TRBJ1-4,CASSLGQKNEKLFF,TGCGCCAGCAGCTTAGGACAGAAGAATGAAAAACTGTTTTTT
TRBV11-2,.,.,TRBJ2-7,CASSLEVGAYEQYF,TGTGCCAGCAGCTTAGAGGTAGGGGCCTACGAGCAGTACTTC
TRBV27,.,.,TRBJ1-1,CASSFGLYSEAFF,TGTGCCAGCAGTTTCGGGTTATACTCTGAAGCTTTCTTT
TRBV30,TRBD2,few,TRBJ2-1,CAWAGRGAGGRTYNEQFF,TGTGCCTGGGCAGGCCGGGGAGCGGGGGGGCGGACCTACAATGAGCAGTTCTTC